This T cell receptor beta chain was captured by sequencing in a study of blood T cell repertoires in COVID-19. Germline loops: CDR1 ENHRY, CDR2 SYGVKD. Trimming stripped 6 bases from V and 0 bases from J, with 18 bases between. CDR3 length: 17 residues. Sequenced by immunoSEQ multiplex PCR; TCRdb stores in-frame clones only, minus some. Found here are a few hundred thousand clones, 85% to 90% of them singletons; the top ten hold approximately 1.2%. The TCR sequence derives from a woman in her late teens or twenties who had recovered from COVID-19. The chain combines TRBV10-3 with TRBJ1-3, with D possibly being TRBD1 (5 bases). The sequenced sample consisted of PBMCs or T cells enriched from blood (not recorded which). The CDR3 loop reads CAISEPREGLSGNTIYF. CDR3 sequence (DNA): TGTGCCATCAGCGAGCCCCGGGAGGGGCTCTCTGGAAACACCATATATTTT.